This T cell receptor beta chain was identified in a study of Ad26.COV2.S vaccination and SARS-CoV-2 variants. Study in general: Of the COV1001 trial arms, the Ad26.COV2.S arm included the donor. Overall study results and limits: Vaccine recipients and placebo recipients showed similar non-spike TCR breadth.

Treatment here: 15 to 20 received Ad26.COV2.S at low or high dose, single or two shots; several received placebo; per-sample allocation not given. Day 63 following the first vaccine or placebo injection was when the samples were taken. This clone came up a few times. Its matching antigen is unknown. The method was immunoSEQ multiplex PCR; TCRdb's version includes in-frame clones alone and lacks a portion of them. The profile shows more than 300,000 clones, 70% to 90% of them singletons. Trimming removed 2 bases at V and 7 bases at J, with 12 bases between. CDR1 and CDR2 (germline): SNHLY, FYNNEI. CDR3 length equals 13 residues.

The genes are TRBV2 and TRBJ2-7; no firm D call. The sequencing here drew on peripheral blood, taken in a trial of Ad26.COV2.S vaccine versus placebo. The receptor was isolated from a person between 18 and 65 years old who received the Ad26.COV2.S COVID-19 vaccine or a placebo. The CDR3 region is CASSEFSPGEQYF. CDR3 coding DNA: TGTGCCAGCAGTGAATTTTCCCCTGGAGAGCAGTACTTC.